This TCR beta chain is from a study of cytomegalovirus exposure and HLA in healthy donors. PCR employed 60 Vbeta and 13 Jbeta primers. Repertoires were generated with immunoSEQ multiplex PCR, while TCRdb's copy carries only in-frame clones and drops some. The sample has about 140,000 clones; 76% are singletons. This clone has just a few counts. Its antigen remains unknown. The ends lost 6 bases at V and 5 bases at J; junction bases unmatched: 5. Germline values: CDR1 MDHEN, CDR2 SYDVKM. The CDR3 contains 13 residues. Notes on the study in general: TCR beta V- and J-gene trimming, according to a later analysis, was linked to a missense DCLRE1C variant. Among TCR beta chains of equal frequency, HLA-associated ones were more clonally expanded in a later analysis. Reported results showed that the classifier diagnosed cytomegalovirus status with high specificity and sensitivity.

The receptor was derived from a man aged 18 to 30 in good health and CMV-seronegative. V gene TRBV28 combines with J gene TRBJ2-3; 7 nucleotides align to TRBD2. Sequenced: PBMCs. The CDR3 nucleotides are TGTGCCAGCAGGATGGGGGGGAAAGATACGCAGTATTTT. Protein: CASRMGGKDTQYF.